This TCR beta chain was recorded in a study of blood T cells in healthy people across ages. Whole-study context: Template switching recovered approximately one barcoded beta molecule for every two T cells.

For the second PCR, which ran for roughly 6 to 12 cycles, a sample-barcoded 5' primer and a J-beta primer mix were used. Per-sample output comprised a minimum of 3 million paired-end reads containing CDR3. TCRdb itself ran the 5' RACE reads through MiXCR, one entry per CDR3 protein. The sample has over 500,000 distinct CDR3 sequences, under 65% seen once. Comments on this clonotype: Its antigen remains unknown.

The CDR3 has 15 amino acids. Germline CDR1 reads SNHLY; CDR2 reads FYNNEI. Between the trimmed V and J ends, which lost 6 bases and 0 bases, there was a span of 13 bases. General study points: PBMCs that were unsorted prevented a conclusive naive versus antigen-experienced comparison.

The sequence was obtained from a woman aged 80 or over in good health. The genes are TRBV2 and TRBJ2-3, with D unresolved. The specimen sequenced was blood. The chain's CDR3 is CASSARTSSTDTQYF. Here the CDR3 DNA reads TGTGCCAGCAGCGCAAGGACGAGTAGCACAGATACGCAGTATTTT.